This T cell receptor beta chain was retrieved from a study of blood T cell repertoires in COVID-19. With V trimmed by 6 bases and J by 9 bases, 11 bases remained unmatched. CDR1 is LGHDT and CDR2 is YNNKEL in the germline V gene (reference sequence). This CDR3 region has 14 residues. The data were produced by immunoSEQ multiplex PCR, yet TCRdb's version contains in-frame clones alone and is incomplete. The sample yields 85,000 to 120,000 clones, about 70% seen once. The chain is built from TRBV3-1 (or the pseudogene TRBV3-2) and TRBJ2-1, with TRBD2 matching 7 bases. The receptor was derived from a human donor with acute or convalescent COVID-19. The donor label of this sample is uncertain. Material: peripheral blood. The CDR3 sequence: CASSPHGGRGEQFF. CDR3 DNA sequence: TGTGCCAGCAGTCCTCACGGGGGGAGGGGTGAGCAGTTCTTC.